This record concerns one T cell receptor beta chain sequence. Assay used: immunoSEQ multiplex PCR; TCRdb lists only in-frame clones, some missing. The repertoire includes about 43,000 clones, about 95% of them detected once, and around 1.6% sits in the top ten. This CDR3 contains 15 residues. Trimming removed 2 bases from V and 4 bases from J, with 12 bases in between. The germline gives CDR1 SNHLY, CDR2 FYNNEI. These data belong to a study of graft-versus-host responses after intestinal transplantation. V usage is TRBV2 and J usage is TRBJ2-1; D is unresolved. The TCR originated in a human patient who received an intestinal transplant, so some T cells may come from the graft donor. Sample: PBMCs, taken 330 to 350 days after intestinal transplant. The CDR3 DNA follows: TGTGCCAGCAGTGAAATAGGGAATTCGTACAATGAGCAGTTCTTC. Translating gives CASSEIGNSYNEQFF.